This passage covers 30 T cell receptor beta chains from one sample sequenced in a study of siplizumab effects on memory and regulatory T cells. Assay: immunoSEQ multiplex PCR; the TCRdb copy retains only in-frame clones and omits some. The sample carries 85,000 to 120,000 clones, about 93% recorded once. The sequenced material came from CD4+ T cells sorted from blood. The source is a human donor in good health.

The CDR3 DNA reads TGCGCCAGCAGCTCCCGGGACAGAAGTGAAGCTTTCTTT. Translation: CASSSRDRSEAFF. The V and J genes are TRBV4-1 and TRBJ1-1; TRBD1 agrees at 7 bases. With V trimmed by 5 bases and J by 7 bases, 7 bases remained unmatched. This CDR3 region has 13 residues. CDR1 is MGHRA, CDR2 YSYEKL, per germline.

The chain links TRBV15 to TRBJ1-4, with D unclear. Trimming pared 1 base from V and 6 bases from J, leaving 18 bases between. CDR3 size: 17 residues. Germline CDR1 reads LNHNV; CDR2 reads YYDKDF (reference sequence). The CDR3 here is CATSRGGRNLPHEKLFF. The CDR3 DNA is TGTGCCACCAGCAGAGGAGGACGGAATCTGCCCCATGAAAAACTGTTTTTT.

This sequence joins TRBV6-5 and TRBJ2-7; perhaps TRBD2 as D (6 bases). The V gene's germline CDR1 is MNHEY and CDR2 SVGAGI. The germline V and J ends were trimmed by 0 bases and 5 bases, with 11 bases remaining between them. The CDR3 loop spans 14 amino acids. The DNA of the CDR3 is TGTGCCAGCAGTTACTCGCGGGGTTCGGACGAGCAGTACTTC. Translated, it gives CASSYSRGSDEQYF.

This chain uses TRBV11-2 with TRBJ2-7; TRBD1 aligns across 10 bases. With 11 bases clipped from V and 6 bases from J, the junction kept 10 bases outside the gene matches. Germline lookup yields CDR1 SGHAT and CDR2 FQNNGV. This CDR3 has 13 residues. Here the CDR3 reads CAGSRTGGLEQYF. The CDR3 region has the DNA TGTGCCGGATCTCGGACAGGGGGACTCGAGCAGTACTTC.

V and J are TRBV9 and TRBJ2-1; 11 nucleotides line up with TRBD2. Germline CDR1 is SGDLS and CDR2 is YYNGEE. V shed 1 base and J 4 bases; nucleotides not matched to a gene: 4. CDR3 size: 16 residues. The CDR3 region has the DNA TGTGCCAGCAGCGTAAAGGGGACTAGCGGTTACAATGAGCAGTTCTTC. Encoded protein: CASSVKGTSGYNEQFF.

The V gene is TRBV18, the J gene TRBJ2-1; 8 bases fit TRBD1. Germline V gene sequence: CDR1 KGHSH, CDR2 LQKENI. The CDR3 is 13 residues long. The J segment lost 5 bases and the V segment lost 6 bases, leaving 3 bases of the junction unmatched. The DNA of the CDR3 is TGTGCCAGCTCCACAGGGGGAAACAATGAGCAGTTCTTC. It specifies CASSTGGNNEQFF.

The chain uses TRBV19 and TRBJ2-3; D remains ambiguous. There are 14 residues in the CDR3. Germline V lookup: CDR1 LNHDA, CDR2 SQIVND (reference sequence). Trimming stripped 6 bases from V and 2 bases from J, with 12 bases between. The CDR3, as DNA: TGTGCCAGTAGCCTCCCGACGAACACAGATACGCAGTATTTT. It translates to CASSLPTNTDTQYF.

CDR3 region: CASSTGTLSSGNTIYF. In nucleotides, the CDR3 is TGCGCCAGCAGCACCGGGACGTTGAGCTCTGGAAACACCATATATTTT. The rearrangement joins TRBV5-1 to TRBJ1-3; TRBD1 might be the D (5 bases). The germline CDR1 and CDR2 sequences are SGHRS and YFSETQ. The CDR3 is made up of 16 amino acids. With 4 bases removed from V and 0 bases from J, the gap between germline ends came to 14 bases.

The chain's CDR3 is CASSLRPMISGNTIYF. The CDR3 coding sequence is TGTGCCAGCAGCTTGAGACCGATGATCTCTGGAAACACCATATATTTT. The rearrangement links TRBV5-6 to TRBJ1-3; D unclear. From germline, CDR1 is SGHDT and CDR2 YYEEEE. This CDR3 is 16 amino acids long. V dropped 1 base and J dropped 0 bases, with 11 bases sitting between them. Using reference TRBV5-6 and TRBJ1-3 for the parts outside the CDR3, the full variable domain is DAGVTQSPTHLIKTRGQQVTLRCSPKSGHDTVSWYQQALGQGPQFIFQYYEEEERQRGNFPDRFSGHQFPNYSSELNVNALLLGDSALYLCASSLRPMISGNTIYFGEGSWLTVV.

The V and J genes are TRBV7-3 and TRBJ2-6, with D perhaps matching TRBD2 (7 bases). The germline V gene encodes CDR1 SGHTA and CDR2 FQGTGA. The CDR3 length is 20 residues. Trimming removed 2 bases at V and 0 bases at J, with 20 bases between. The CDR3 bases are TGTGCCAGCAGCTTAGATTCTCCGGCAGGGGACTACTCTGGGGCCAACGTCCTGACTTTC. It specifies CASSLDSPAGDYSGANVLTF.

The V gene is TRBV18, the J gene TRBJ2-1, with 15 bases aligning to TRBD2. Trimming cost V 6 bases and J 9 bases; bases outside gene matches: 12. The CDR3 totals 17 residues. Germline CDR1 and CDR2: KGHSH and LQKENI. The CDR3 reads CASSPGAGLAGGVEQFF. In DNA, the CDR3 is TGTGCCAGCTCCCCCGGTGCAGGACTAGCGGGAGGGGTTGAGCAGTTCTTC.

The V gene is TRBV6-5, the J gene TRBJ1-5; D is undetermined. The V end was cut by 6 bases, the J end by 9 bases, with 12 bases between. This CDR3 region has 12 residues. Germline V gene sequence: CDR1 MNHEY, CDR2 SVGAGI. The CDR3 loop is CASSFQSGPQHF. In DNA form, the CDR3 reads TGTGCCAGCAGCTTCCAATCAGGGCCCCAGCATTTT.

J is TRBJ2-7 and V is TRBV6-6; no clear D. The V end was cut by 0 bases, the J end by 6 bases, with 6 bases between. Germline V gene sequence: CDR1 MNHNY, CDR2 SVGAGI (reference sequence). The CDR3 consists of 12 residues. The CDR3 DNA reads as TGTGCCAGCAGTTACTCAGGACGCGAGCAGTACTTC. Its translation is CASSYSGREQYF.

This clone was seen only once. The chain couples TRBV28 to TRBJ2-5; 14 bases map to TRBD2. Germline-derived CDR1 and CDR2 are MDHEN and SYDVKM. V was clipped by 1 base and J by 4 bases; unmatched bases: 11. The CDR3 spans 19 residues. The CDR3 protein is CASSLLGLAGAKVGETQYF. The CDR3 DNA follows: TGTGCCAGCAGTTTATTGGGACTAGCGGGAGCTAAGGTAGGAGAGACCCAGTACTTC.

The rearrangement joins TRBV5-1 to TRBJ2-5; TRBD2 matches 12 bases. The CDR3 extends over 18 amino acids. Losses at the gene ends were 4 bases for V and 4 bases for J; bases not matched to a gene: 14. Germline lookup yields CDR1 SGHRS and CDR2 YFSETQ. The CDR3 coding sequence is TGCGCCAGCAGCCCGAGACTAGCGGGAGTGAGTGGGAGAGAGACCCAGTACTTC. Translating it yields CASSPRLAGVSGRETQYF.

The rearrangement uses TRBV11-2 and TRBJ1-4; TRBD1 matches 8 bases. The ends lost 5 bases at V and 8 bases at J; junction bases unmatched: 10. Germline V gives CDR1 SGHAT, CDR2 FQNNGV. This CDR3 has 15 residues. Here the CDR3 DNA reads TGTGCCAGCAGCCGCGAGTGGACAGGGTTGGAAAAACTGTTTTTT. Encoded protein: CASSREWTGLEKLFF.

The chain has TRBV29-1 and TRBJ1-3; D unresolved. Between the trimmed V and J ends, which lost 7 bases and 0 bases, there was a span of 10 bases. Germline CDR1 is SQVTM and CDR2 is ANQGSEA. The CDR3 totals 13 residues. CDR3 region: CSAAGHSGNTIYF. CDR3 coding DNA: TGCAGCGCTGCAGGCCACTCTGGAAACACCATATATTTT.

The sample holds one count of this clone. The CDR3 DNA reads TGTGCCAGCAGTGGATCGACAGGGCAGGCTGAAGGCTACACCTTC. Encoded protein: CASSGSTGQAEGYTF. The V call is TRBV6-1, the J call TRBJ1-2, with TRBD1 identical over 7 bases. This CDR3 spans 15 amino acids. J was trimmed by 8 bases and V by 4 bases; bases with no gene match: 13. CDR1 is MNHNS and CDR2 is SASEGT in the germline V gene.

The rearrangement links TRBV28 to TRBJ2-7; D call uncertain. This CDR3 has 11 amino acids. The ends were cut back, 7 bases at V and 2 bases at J, with 6 bases in the middle. Germline V gene lookup returns CDR1 MDHEN and CDR2 SYDVKM. CDR3 protein: CASISAYEQYF. DNA of the CDR3: TGTGCCAGCATTTCGGCCTACGAGCAGTACTTC.

The V and J genes are TRBV28 and TRBJ2-5, with TRBD1 as a possible D gene (6 bases). The CDR3 sequence is 14 residues long. CDR1 is MDHEN and CDR2 is SYDVKM in the germline V gene. Between the trimmed V and J ends, which lost 3 bases and 5 bases, there was a span of 13 bases. The CDR3 DNA reads as TGTGCCAGCAGTTTTTGGCAGGGGCATGAGACCCAGTACTTC. Its translation is CASSFWQGHETQYF.

This clone appeared a single time. The genes are TRBV10-3 and TRBJ1-1, with D uncertain. CDR1 ENHRY and CDR2 SYGVKD come from the germline V gene. This CDR3 is built from 13 residues. Trimming removed 6 bases from V and 4 bases from J, with 12 bases in between. CDR3 DNA sequence: TGTGCCATCAGGCCACAAAAGTTCACTGAAGCTTTCTTT. Translating it yields CAIRPQKFTEAFF.

V gene TRBV27 combines with J gene TRBJ2-3; 9 nucleotides line up with TRBD2. CDR1 is MNHEY, CDR2 SMNVEV, per germline (reference sequence). This CDR3 spans 15 amino acids. After removal of 6 bases from V and 4 bases from J, the junction contained 8 bases not matched to a gene. Here the CDR3 DNA reads TGTGCCAGCAGGCGCGCTAGCGGGACCTCAGATACGCAGTATTTT. It codes for CASRRASGTSDTQYF.

The chain links TRBV28 to TRBJ2-7; 9 bases align to TRBD1. The CDR3 runs to 15 residues. The V and J ends lost 5 bases and 0 bases, in that order; junction bases with no gene match: 5. Germline V lookup: CDR1 MDHEN, CDR2 SYDVKM. Here the CDR3 reads CASSPGGQGSYEQYF. CDR3 nucleotides: TGTGCCAGCAGTCCAGGGGGACAGGGCTCCTACGAGCAGTACTTC.

In its sample, this clone was seen once. This sequence joins TRBV11-2 and TRBJ2-7, with 8 bases aligning to TRBD2. Germline CDR1 reads SGHAT; CDR2 reads FQNNGV. There are 16 residues in the CDR3. With 2 bases clipped from V and 4 bases from J, the junction kept 10 bases outside the gene matches. The CDR3 region has the DNA TGTGCCAGCAGCTTAACGGGAGGGAAAACTCCATACGAGCAGTACTTC. Protein product: CASSLTGGKTPYEQYF.

The J gene is TRBJ1-1, the V gene TRBV5-4, with a weak D call TRBD1 (6 bases). Deletions cut 5 bases from V and 8 bases from J, with 19 bases between. In germline, CDR1 is SGHNT, CDR2 YYREEE (reference sequence). The length of the CDR3 is 14 residues. The CDR3 DNA sequence: TGTGCCAGCAGACCCAACAGGGCGGGACGCGAAGCTTTCTTT. This codes for CASRPNRAGREAFF.

V usage is TRBV18 and J usage is TRBJ2-1, with TRBD1 identical over 7 bases. V lost 2 bases to trimming and J lost 6 bases; unmatched junction nucleotides: 4. The CDR3 is 14 residues long. The germline CDR1 and CDR2 sequences are KGHSH and LQKENI. The CDR3 sequence is CASSPTGAVNEQFF. DNA for the CDR3: TGTGCCAGCTCACCAACAGGGGCGGTCAATGAGCAGTTCTTC. Full variable domain (outside the CDR3, taken from reference TRBV18 and TRBJ2-1): NAGVMQNPRHLVRRRGQEARLRCSPMKGHSHVYWYRQLPEEGLKFMVYLQKENIIDESGMPKERFSAEFPKEGPSILRIQQVVRGDSAAYFCASSPTGAVNEQFFGPGTRLTVL.

The gene calls are TRBV19 and TRBJ2-2; D may be TRBD1 (6 bases). The CDR3 consists of 16 residues. The V gene's germline CDR1 is LNHDA and CDR2 SQIVND (reference sequence). The V gene lost 2 bases and the J gene lost 6 bases, with 16 bases spanning the gap. The CDR3, as DNA: TGTGCCAGTAGTATATGGACAGTAGGGCTTGCCGGGGAGCTGTTTTTT. Amino acid sequence: CASSIWTVGLAGELFF.

The gene calls are TRBV5-1 and TRBJ2-5, with D tentatively TRBD1 (7 bases). V gave up 3 bases and J gave up 6 bases, with 15 bases separating them. From germline, CDR1 is SGHRS and CDR2 YFSETQ. The CDR3 runs to 14 residues. CDR3 sequence: CASSSEGAGKTQYF. CDR3 sequence (DNA): TGCGCCAGCAGCTCTGAGGGGGCGGGGAAGACCCAGTACTTC. The full variable domain, in which reference TRBV5-1 and TRBJ2-5 provide the parts outside the CDR3, is KAGVTQTPRYLIKTRGQQVTLSCSPISGHRSVSWYQQTPGQGLQFLFEYFSETQRNKGNFPGRFSGRQFSNSRSEMNVSTLELGDSALYLCASSSEGAGKTQYFGPGTRLLVL.

The rearrangement uses TRBV15 and TRBJ2-1; D unresolved. Trimming shortened V by 0 bases and J by 10 bases, and 13 bases separated the two germline ends. Germline CDR1 reads LNHNV; CDR2 reads YYDKDF (reference sequence). CDR3 length: 14 residues. In DNA form, the CDR3 reads TGTGCCACCAGCAGAGATCGAGGAGTCTTCGAGCAGTTCTTC. It yields the protein CATSRDRGVFEQFF.

The J gene is TRBJ1-2, the V gene TRBV11-2, with TRBD1 as a possible D gene (6 bases). Trimming pared 3 bases from V and 8 bases from J, leaving 13 bases between. CDR3 size: 13 residues. Germline-derived CDR1 and CDR2 are SGHAT and FQNNGV. The chain's CDR3 is CASSLNRAGGYTF. The CDR3 DNA sequence: TGTGCCAGCAGCTTGAACAGGGCTGGAGGCTACACCTTC.